This T cell receptor beta chain was identified in a study of T cells expressing NK-cell markers. 5'RACE template switching with UMIs generated TCR beta cDNA. Reanalyzing the 5' RACE reads, TCRdb keeps one entry per CDR3 protein, without DNA. This sample carries fewer than 550,000 distinct CDR3 sequences, with over 1.1% going to the ten biggest clones. There are 16 residues in the CDR3. CDR1 is MGHDK and CDR2 is SYGVNS in the germline V gene. Study observations and caveats: For a handful of donors, these clonotypes were likewise the leading ones in the CD3+CD56-NKG2C+ fraction.

In the case of this clonotype: The antigen is not known.

This sequence originates from a woman between 50 and 59 years old in good health. Sequencing was carried out using blood T cells: a sorted CD56 or NKG2C T cell subset, CD4+ or CD8+ T cells, or bulk PBMC T cells (not recorded which). The gene calls are TRBV25-1 and TRBJ2-2; without DNA, the TCRdb call of TRBD1 cannot be checked. Here the CDR3 reads CASSLRDRGDTGELFF.